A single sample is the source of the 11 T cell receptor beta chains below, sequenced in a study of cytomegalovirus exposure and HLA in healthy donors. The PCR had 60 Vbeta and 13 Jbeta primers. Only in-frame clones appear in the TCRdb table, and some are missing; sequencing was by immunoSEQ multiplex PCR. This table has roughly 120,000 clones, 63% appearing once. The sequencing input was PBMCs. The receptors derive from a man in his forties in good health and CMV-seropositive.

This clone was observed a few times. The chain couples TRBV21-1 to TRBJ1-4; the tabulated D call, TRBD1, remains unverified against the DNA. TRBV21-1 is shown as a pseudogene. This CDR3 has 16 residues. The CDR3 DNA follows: TGTGCCAGCAGCATTACGGAGGGGGACAGTGGTGAAAAACTGTTTTTT. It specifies CASSITEGDSGEKLFF.

The CDR3 DNA sequence: TGTGCCAGCAGCGTATCATCGGGACTAGCGGGAGATACGCAGTATTTT. As protein: CASSVSSGLAGDTQYF. The gene calls are TRBV5-6 and TRBJ2-3, with 12 bases matching TRBD2. The length of the CDR3 is 16 residues. Germline V lookup: CDR1 SGHDT, CDR2 YYEEEE. V shed 4 bases and J 5 bases; nucleotides not matched to a gene: 8.

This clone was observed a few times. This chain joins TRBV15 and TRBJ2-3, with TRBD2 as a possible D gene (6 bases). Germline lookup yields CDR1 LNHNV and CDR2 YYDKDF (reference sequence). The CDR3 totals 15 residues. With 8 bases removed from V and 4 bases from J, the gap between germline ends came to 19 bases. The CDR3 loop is CATGGVRGGADTQYF. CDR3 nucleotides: TGTGCCACCGGAGGGGTGCGGGGTGGAGCAGATACGCAGTATTTT.

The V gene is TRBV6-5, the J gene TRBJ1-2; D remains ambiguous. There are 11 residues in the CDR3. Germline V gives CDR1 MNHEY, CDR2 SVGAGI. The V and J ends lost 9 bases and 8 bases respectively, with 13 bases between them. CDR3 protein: CASYGVEGYTF. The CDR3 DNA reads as TGTGCCAGTTACGGGGTGGAGGGCTACACCTTC.

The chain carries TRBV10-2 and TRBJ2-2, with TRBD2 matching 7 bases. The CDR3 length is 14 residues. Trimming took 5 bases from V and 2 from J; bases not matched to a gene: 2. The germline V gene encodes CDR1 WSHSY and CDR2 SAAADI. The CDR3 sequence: CASSRGVNTGELFF. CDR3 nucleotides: TGCGCCAGCAGTCGGGGGGTCAACACCGGGGAGCTGTTTTTT.

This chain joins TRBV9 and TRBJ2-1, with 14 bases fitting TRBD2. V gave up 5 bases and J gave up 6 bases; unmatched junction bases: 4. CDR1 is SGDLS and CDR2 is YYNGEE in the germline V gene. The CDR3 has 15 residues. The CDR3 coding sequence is TGTGCCAGCAGTGCGACTAGCGGGAGGGCCAATGAGCAGTTCTTC. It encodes CASSATSGRANEQFF. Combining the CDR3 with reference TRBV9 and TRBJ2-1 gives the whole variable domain DSGVTQTPKHLITATGQRVTLRCSPRSGDLSVYWYQQSLDQGLQFLIQYYNGEERAKGNILERFSAQQFPDLHSELNLSSLELGDSALYFCASSATSGRANEQFFGPGTRLTVL.

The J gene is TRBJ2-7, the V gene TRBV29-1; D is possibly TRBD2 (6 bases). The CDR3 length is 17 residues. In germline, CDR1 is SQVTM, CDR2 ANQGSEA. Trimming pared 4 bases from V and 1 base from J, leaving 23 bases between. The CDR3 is CSVVRFGDGGFSYEQYF. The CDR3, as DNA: TGCAGCGTTGTGAGGTTTGGGGACGGGGGATTTTCCTACGAGCAGTACTTC.

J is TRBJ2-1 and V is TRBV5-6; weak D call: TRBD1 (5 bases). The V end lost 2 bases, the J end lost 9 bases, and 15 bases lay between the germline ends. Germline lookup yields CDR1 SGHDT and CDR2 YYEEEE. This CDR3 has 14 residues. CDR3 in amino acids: CASSFWVRAGEQFF. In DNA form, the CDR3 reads TGTGCCAGCAGCTTTTGGGTCAGGGCCGGTGAGCAGTTCTTC. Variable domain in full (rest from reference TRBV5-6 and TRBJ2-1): DAGVTQSPTHLIKTRGQQVTLRCSPKSGHDTVSWYQQALGQGPQFIFQYYEEEERQRGNFPDRFSGHQFPNYSSELNVNALLLGDSALYLCASSFWVRAGEQFFGPGTRLTVL.

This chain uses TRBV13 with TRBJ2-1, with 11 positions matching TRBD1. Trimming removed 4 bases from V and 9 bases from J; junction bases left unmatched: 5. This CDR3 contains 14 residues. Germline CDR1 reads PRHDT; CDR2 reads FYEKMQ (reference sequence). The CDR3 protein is CASSYRTGGSEQFF. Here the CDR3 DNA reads TGTGCCAGCAGCTACCGGACAGGGGGCAGTGAGCAGTTCTTC.

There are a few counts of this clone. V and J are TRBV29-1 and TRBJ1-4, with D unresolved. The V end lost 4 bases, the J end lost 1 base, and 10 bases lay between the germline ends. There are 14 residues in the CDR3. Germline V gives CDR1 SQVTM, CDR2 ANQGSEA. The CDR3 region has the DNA TGCAGCGTTGCATACCACGGAACTAATGAAAAACTGTTTTTT. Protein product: CSVAYHGTNEKLFF.

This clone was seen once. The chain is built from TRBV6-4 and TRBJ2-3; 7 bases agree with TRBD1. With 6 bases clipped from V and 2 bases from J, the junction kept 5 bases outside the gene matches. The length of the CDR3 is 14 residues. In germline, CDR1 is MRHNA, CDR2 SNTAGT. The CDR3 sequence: CASSAQGDTDTQYF. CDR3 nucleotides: TGTGCCAGCAGCGCTCAGGGGGACACAGATACGCAGTATTTT.